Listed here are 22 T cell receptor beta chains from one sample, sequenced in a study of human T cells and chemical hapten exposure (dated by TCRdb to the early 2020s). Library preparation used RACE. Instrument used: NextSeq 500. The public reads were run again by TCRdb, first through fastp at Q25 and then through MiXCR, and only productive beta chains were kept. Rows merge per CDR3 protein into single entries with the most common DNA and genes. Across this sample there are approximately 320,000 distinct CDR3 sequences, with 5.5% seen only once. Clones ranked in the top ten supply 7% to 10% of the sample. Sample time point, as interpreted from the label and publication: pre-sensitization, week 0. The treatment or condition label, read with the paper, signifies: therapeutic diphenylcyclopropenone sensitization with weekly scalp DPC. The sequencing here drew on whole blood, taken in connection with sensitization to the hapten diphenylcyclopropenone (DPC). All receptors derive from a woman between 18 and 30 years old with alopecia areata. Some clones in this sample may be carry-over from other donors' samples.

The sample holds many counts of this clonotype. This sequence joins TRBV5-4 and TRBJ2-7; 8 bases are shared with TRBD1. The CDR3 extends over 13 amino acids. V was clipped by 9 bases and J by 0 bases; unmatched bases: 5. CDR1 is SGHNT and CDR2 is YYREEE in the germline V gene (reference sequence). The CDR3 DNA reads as TGTGCCACGAAGGGGACAGGCTCCTACGAGCAGTACTTC. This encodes CATKGTGSYEQYF.

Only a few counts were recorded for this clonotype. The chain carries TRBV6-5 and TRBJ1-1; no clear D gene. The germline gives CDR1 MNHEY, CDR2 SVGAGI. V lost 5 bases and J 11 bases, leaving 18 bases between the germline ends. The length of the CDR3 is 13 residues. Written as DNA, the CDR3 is TGTGCCAGCAGTGTGGACCCGTCTTGGCATGCTTTCTTT. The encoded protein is CASSVDPSWHAFF.

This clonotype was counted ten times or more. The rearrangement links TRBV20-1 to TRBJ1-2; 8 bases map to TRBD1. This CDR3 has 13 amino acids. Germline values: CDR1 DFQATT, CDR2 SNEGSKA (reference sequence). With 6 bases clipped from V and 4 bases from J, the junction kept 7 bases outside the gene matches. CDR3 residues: CSAEDRAGYGYTF. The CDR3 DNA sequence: TGCAGTGCAGAGGACAGGGCCGGCTATGGCTACACCTTC.

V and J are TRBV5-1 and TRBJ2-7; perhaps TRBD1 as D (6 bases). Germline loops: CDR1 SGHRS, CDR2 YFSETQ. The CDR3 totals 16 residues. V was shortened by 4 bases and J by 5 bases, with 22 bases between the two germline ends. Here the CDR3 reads CASSTATGLLIDEQYF. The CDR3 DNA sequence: TGCGCCAGCAGCACGGCCACAGGGCTTTTAATTGACGAGCAGTACTTC.

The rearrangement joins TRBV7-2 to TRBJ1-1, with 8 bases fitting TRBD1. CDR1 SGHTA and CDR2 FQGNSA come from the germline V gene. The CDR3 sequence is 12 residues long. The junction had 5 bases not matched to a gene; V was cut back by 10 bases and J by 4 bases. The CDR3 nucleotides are TGTGCCACGAACGACAGGGGCACTGAAGCTTTCTTT. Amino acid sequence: CATNDRGTEAFF.

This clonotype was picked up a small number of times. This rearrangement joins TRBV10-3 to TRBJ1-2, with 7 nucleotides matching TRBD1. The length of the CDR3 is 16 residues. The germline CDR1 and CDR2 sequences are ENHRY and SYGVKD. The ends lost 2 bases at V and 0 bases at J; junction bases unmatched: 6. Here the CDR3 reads CAISEVGQQANYGYTF. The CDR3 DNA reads TGTGCCATCAGTGAGGTGGGACAGCAAGCTAACTATGGCTACACCTTC.

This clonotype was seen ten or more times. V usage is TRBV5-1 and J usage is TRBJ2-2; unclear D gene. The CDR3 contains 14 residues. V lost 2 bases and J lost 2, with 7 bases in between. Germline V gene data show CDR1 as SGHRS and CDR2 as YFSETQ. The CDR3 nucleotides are TGCGCCAGCAGCTTAGGCGGAAACACCGGGGAGCTGTTTTTT. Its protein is CASSLGGNTGELFF.

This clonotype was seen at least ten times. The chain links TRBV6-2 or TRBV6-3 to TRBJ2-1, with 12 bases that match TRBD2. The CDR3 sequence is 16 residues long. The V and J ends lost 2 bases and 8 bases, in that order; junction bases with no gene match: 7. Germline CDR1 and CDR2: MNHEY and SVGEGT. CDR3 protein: CASSYGWTSGEDEQFF. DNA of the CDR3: TGTGCCAGCAGTTACGGATGGACTAGCGGGGAGGATGAGCAGTTCTTC.

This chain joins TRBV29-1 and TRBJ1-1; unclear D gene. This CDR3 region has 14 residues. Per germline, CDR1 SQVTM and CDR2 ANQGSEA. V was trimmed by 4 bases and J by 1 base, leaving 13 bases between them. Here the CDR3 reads CSVAAVEQNTEAFF. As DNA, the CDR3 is TGCAGCGTTGCAGCGGTCGAACAGAACACTGAAGCTTTCTTT.

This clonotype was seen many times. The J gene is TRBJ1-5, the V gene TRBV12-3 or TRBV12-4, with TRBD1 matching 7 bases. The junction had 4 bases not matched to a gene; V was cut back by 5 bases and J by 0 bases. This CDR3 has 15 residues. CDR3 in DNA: TGTGCCAGCAGTAACGACAGGGTTAGCAATCAGCCCCAGCATTTT. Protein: CASSNDRVSNQPQHF.

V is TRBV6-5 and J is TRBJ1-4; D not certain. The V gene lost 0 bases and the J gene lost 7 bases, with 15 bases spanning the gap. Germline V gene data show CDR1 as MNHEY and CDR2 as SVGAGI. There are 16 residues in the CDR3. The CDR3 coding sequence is TGTGCCAGCAGTTACTCGAAGAGGTTACCCTTTGAAAAACTGTTTTTT. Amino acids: CASSYSKRLPFEKLFF.

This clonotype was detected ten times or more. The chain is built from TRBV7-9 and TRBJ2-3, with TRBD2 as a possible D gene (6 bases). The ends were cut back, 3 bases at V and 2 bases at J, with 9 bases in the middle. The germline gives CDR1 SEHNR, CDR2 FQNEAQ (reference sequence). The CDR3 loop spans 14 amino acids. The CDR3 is CASSLGLITDTQYF. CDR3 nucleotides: TGTGCCAGCAGCTTGGGACTGATCACAGATACGCAGTATTTT.

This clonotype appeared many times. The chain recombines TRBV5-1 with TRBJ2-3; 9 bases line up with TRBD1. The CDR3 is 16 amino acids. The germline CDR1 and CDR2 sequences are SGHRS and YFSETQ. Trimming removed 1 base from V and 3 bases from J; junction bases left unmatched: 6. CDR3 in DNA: TGCGCCAGCAGCTTGTTCCGGGACAGGGAAACAGATACGCAGTATTTT. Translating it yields CASSLFRDRETDTQYF.

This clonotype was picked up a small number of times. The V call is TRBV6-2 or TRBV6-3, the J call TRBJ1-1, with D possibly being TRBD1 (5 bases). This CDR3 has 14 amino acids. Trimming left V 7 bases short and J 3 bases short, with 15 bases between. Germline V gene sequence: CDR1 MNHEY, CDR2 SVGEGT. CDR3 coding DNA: TGTGCCAGCACCCTTACGAGAGGGGACACTGAAGCTTTCTTT. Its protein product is CASTLTRGDTEAFF.

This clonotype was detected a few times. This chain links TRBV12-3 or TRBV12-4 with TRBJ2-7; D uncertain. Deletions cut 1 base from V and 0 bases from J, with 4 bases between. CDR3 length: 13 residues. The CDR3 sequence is CASSLVPSYEQYF. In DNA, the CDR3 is TGTGCCAGCAGTTTAGTTCCCTCCTACGAGCAGTACTTC.

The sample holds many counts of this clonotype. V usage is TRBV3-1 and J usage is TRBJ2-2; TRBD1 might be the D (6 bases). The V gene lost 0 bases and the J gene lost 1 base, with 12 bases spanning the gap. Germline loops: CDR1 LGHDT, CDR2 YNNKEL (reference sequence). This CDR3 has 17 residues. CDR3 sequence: CASSQEWTAENTGELFF. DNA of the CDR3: TGTGCCAGCAGCCAAGAATGGACAGCCGAGAACACCGGGGAGCTGTTTTTT.

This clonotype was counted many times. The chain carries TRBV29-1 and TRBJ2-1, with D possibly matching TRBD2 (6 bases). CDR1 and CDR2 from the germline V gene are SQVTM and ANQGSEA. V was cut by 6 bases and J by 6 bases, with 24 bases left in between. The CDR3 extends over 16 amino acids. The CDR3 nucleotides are TGCAGCGTCGCCGGGACTTTGAATTTCGGGAGCAATGAGCAGTTCTTC. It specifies CSVAGTLNFGSNEQFF.

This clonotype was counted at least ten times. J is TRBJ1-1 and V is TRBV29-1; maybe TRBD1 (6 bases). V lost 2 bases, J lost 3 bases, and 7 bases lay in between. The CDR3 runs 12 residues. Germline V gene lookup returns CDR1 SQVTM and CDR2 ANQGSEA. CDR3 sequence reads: CSVERGYTEAFF. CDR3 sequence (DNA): TGCAGCGTTGAAAGGGGGTACACTGAAGCTTTCTTT.

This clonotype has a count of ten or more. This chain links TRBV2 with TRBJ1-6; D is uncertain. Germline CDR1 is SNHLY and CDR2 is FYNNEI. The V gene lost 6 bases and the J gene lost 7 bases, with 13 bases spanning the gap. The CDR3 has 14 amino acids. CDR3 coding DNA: TGTGCCAGCAGAATCGATTCGGGCAATTCACCCCTCCACTTT. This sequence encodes CASRIDSGNSPLHF.

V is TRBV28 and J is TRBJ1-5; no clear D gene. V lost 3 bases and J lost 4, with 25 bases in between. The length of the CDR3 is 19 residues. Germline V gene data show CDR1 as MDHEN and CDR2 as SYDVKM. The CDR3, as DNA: TGTGCCAGCAGTTTCCTCACGCCCCGTTTGGACGGAAAAAATCAGCCCCAGCATTTT. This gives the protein CASSFLTPRLDGKNQPQHF.

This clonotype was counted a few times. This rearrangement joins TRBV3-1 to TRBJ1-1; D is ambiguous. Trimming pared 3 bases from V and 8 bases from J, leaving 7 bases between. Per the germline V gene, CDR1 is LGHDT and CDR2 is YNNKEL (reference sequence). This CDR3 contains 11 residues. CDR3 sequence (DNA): TGTGCCAGCAGCCAGCAGAAAGAAGCTTTCTTT. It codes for CASSQQKEAFF.

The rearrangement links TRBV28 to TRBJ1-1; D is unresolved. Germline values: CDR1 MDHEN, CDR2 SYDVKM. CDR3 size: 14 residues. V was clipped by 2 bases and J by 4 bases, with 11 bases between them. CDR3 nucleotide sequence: TGTGCCAGCAGTTTAACCAGAAAAAGCACTGAAGCTTTCTTT. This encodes CASSLTRKSTEAFF.